This T cell receptor beta chain was sequenced during a study of blood T cell repertoires in COVID-19. Study details: Samples came from the United States, Italy and Spain, spanning acute and convalescent COVID-19.

As handled by the study authors: Quantification of nucleated cells was approximated via reference gene primer amplification. Sequenced by immunoSEQ multiplex PCR; TCRdb stores in-frame clones only, minus some. The DNA was the basis for D and trimming; V, J and clone size are from that table. The repertoire has about 270,000 clones, about 81% of them found once; the top ten carry roughly 1.5%. The germline V and J ends were trimmed by 6 bases and 4 bases, with 21 bases remaining between them. Germline assignment: CDR1 SEHNR and CDR2 FQNEAQ (reference sequence). This CDR3 has 17 residues. In Seattle, patients joined the study during active infection and were tracked longitudinally.

Sequencing input: peripheral blood. The receptor's source is a human donor with COVID-19, enrolled during active disease. The donor label of this sample is uncertain. The V and J genes are TRBV7-9 and TRBJ1-4; TRBD1 is a possible D gene (5 bases). CDR3 loop: CASSLPAGISLNEKLFF. The CDR3 bases are TGTGCCAGCAGTTTACCGGCAGGGATCAGTCTTAATGAAAAACTGTTTTTT.